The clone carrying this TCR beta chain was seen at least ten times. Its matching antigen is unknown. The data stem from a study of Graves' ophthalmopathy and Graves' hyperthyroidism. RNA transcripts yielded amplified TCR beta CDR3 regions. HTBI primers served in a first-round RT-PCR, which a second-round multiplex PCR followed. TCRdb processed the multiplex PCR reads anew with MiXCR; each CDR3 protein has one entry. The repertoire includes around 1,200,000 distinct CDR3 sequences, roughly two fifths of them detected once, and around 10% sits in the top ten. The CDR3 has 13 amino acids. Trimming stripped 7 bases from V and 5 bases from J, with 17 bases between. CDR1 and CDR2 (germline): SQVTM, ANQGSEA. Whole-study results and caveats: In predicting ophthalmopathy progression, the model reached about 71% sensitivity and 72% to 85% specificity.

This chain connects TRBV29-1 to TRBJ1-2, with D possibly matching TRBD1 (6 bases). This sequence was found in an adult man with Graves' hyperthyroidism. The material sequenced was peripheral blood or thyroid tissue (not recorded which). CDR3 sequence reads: CSAVGGRKYGYTF. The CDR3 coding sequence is TGCAGCGCCGTGGGGGGGCGAAAGTATGGCTACACCTTC.